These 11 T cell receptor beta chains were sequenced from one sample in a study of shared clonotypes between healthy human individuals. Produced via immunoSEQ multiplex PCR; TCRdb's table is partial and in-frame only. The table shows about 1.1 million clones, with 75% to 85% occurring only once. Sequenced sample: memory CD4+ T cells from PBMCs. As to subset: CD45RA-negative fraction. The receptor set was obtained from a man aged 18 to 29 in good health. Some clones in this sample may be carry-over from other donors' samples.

This chain's CDR3 is CASSEDHYQPQHF. Written as DNA, the CDR3 is TGTGCCAGCAGTGAAGACCACTATCAGCCCCAGCATTTT. The chain combines TRBV6-1 with TRBJ1-5; D is unresolved. Trimming took off 1 base at V and 5 bases at J, with 6 bases between the two ends. The germline gives CDR1 MNHNS, CDR2 SASEGT. The CDR3 extends over 13 amino acids.

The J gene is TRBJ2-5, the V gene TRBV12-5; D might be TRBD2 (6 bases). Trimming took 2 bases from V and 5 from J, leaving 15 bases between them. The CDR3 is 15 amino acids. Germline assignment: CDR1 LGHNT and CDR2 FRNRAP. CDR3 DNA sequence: TGTGCTAGTGGTTTGTTACGGGGAGGAGTTGAGACCCAGTACTTC. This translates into CASGLLRGGVETQYF.

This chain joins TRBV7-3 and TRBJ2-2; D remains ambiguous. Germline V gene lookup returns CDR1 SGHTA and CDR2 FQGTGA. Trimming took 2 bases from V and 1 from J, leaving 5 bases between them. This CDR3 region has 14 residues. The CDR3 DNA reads TGTGCCAGCAGCTTATTGAGGAACACCGGGGAGCTGTTTTTT. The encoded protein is CASSLLRNTGELFF.

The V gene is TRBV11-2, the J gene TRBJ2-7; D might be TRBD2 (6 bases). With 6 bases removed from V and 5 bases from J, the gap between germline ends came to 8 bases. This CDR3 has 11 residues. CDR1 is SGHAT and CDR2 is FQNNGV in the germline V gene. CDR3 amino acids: CASSRENEQYF. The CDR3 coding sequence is TGTGCCAGCAGTCGGGAGAACGAGCAGTACTTC.

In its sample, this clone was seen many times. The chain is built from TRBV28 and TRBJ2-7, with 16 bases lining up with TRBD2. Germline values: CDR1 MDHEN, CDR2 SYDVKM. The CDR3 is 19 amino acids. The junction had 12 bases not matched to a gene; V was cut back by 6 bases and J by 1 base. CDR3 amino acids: CASSGMGLAGGLWSYEQYF. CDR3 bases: TGTGCCAGCAGCGGTATGGGACTAGCGGGAGGGCTTTGGTCCTACGAGCAGTACTTC.

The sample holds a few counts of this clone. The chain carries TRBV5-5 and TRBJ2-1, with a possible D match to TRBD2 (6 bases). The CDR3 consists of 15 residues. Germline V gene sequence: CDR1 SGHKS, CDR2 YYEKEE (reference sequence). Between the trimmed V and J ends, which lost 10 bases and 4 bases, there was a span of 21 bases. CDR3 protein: CAFTTDPGGYNEQFF. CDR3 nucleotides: TGTGCCTTCACCACGGACCCCGGGGGTTACAATGAGCAGTTCTTC.

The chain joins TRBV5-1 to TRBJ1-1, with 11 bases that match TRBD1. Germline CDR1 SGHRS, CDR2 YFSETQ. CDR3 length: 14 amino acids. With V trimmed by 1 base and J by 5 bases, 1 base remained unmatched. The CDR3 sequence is CASSLWDRGTEAFF. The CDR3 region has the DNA TGCGCCAGCAGCTTGTGGGACAGGGGGACTGAAGCTTTCTTT.

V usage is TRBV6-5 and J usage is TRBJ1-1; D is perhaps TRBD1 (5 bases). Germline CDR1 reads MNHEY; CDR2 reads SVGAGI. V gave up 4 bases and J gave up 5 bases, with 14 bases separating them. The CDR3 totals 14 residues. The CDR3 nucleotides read TGTGCCAGCAGTTTTGGTCAGGGAGCGACTGAAGCTTTCTTT. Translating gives CASSFGQGATEAFF.

CDR3 amino acids: CAWKSPKGGQGVHGYTF. The CDR3 DNA reads as TGTGCCTGGAAATCCCCTAAGGGGGGACAGGGGGTACATGGCTACACCTTC. The genes are TRBV30 and TRBJ1-2; 11 bases align to TRBD1. The V gene end was trimmed by 4 bases and the J gene end by 6 bases; junction bases not matched to a gene: 16. CDR1 GTSNPN and CDR2 SVGIG come from the germline V gene (reference sequence). The CDR3 contains 17 residues.

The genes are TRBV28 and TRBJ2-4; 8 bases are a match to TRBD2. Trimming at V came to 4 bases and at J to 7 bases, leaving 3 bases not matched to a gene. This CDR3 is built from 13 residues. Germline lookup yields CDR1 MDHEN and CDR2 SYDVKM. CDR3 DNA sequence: TGTGCCAGCAGTTCATCTAGCGGGAACATTCAGTACTTC. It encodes CASSSSSGNIQYF.

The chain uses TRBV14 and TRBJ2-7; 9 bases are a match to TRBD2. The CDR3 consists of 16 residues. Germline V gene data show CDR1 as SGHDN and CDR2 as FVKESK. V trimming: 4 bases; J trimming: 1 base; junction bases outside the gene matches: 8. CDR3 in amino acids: CASSPRGGRESYEQYF. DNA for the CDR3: TGTGCCAGCAGCCCTAGGGGCGGGAGGGAGTCCTACGAGCAGTACTTC.